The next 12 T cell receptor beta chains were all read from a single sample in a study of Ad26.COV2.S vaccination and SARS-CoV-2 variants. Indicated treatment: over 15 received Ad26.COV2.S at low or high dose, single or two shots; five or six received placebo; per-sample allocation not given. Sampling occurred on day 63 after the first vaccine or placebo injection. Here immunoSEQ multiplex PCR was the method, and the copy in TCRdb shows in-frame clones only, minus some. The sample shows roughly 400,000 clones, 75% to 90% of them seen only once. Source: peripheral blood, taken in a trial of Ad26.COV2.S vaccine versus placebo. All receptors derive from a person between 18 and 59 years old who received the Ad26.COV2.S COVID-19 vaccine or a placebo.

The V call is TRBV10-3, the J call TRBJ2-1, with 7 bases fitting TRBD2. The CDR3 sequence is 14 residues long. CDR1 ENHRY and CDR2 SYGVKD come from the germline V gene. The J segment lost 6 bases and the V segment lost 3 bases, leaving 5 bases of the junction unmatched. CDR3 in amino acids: CAISDRGEGNEQFF. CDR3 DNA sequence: TGTGCCATCAGTGATCGGGGGGAGGGCAATGAGCAGTTCTTC.

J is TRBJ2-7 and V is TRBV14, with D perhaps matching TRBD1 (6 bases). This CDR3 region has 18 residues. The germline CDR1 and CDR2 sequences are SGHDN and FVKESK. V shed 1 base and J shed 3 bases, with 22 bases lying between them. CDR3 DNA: TGTGCCAGCAGCCAAGGGGTCCTGTGGGGGCACCGGTACTACGAGCAGTACTTC. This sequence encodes CASSQGVLWGHRYYEQYF.

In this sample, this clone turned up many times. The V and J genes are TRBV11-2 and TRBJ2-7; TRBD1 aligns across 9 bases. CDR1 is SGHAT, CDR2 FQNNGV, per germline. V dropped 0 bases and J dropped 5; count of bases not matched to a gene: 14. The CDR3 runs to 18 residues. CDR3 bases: TGTGCCAGCAGCTTAGATCCCCCGGGACAGGGACGTCCTAACGAGCAGTACTTC. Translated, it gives CASSLDPPGQGRPNEQYF.

The CDR3 spells CAWSVPRATNQPQHF. The CDR3 DNA follows: TGTGCCTGGAGTGTACCCCGGGCCACCAATCAGCCCCAGCATTTT. The chain joins TRBV30 to TRBJ1-5; D gene ambiguous. The germline gives CDR1 GTSNPN, CDR2 SVGIG (reference sequence). V lost 0 bases to trimming and J lost 3 bases, with 12 bases between them. The CDR3 totals 15 residues.

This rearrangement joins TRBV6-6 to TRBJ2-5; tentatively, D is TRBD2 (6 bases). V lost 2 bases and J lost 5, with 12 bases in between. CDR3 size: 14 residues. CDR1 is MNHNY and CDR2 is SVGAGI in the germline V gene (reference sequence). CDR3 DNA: TGTGCCAGCAGTTACCCGGAGGCGGGGGAGACCCAGTACTTC. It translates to CASSYPEAGETQYF.

CDR3 coding DNA: TGTGCCAGCAGCCAAGATGGGAGTAGCAATCAGCCCCAGCATTTT. It translates to CASSQDGSSNQPQHF. The rearrangement joins TRBV3-1 (or the pseudogene TRBV3-2) to TRBJ1-5, with D hard to call. The germline V gene encodes CDR1 LGHDT and CDR2 YNNKEL (reference sequence). The V end lost 0 bases, the J end lost 0 bases, and 6 bases lay between the germline ends. The CDR3 totals 15 residues.

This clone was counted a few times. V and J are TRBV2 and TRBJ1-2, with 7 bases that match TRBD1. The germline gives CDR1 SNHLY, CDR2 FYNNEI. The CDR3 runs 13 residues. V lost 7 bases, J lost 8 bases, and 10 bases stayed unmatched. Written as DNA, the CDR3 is TGTGCCAGCAACTCCGACAGGGATGGCGGCTACACCTTC. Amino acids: CASNSDRDGGYTF.

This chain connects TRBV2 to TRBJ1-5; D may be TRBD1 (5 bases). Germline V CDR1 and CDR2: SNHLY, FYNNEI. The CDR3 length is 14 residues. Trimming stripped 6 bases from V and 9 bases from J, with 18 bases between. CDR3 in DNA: TGTGCCAGCAGGAGCGACACGACTAGGGGGCCCCAGCATTTT. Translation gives CASRSDTTRGPQHF.

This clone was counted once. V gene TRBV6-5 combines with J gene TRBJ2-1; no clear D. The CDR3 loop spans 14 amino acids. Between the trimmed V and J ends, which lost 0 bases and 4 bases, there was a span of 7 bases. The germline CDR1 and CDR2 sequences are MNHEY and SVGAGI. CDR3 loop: CASSYSSDYNEQFF. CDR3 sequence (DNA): TGTGCCAGCAGTTACTCATCCGATTACAATGAGCAGTTCTTC.

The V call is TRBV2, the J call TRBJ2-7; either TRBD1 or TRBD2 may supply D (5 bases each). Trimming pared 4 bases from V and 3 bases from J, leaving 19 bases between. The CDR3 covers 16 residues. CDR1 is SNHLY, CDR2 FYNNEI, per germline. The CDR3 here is CASSVFRDPNLYEQYF. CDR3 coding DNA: TGTGCCAGCAGTGTATTCCGGGACCCCAACCTCTACGAGCAGTACTTC.

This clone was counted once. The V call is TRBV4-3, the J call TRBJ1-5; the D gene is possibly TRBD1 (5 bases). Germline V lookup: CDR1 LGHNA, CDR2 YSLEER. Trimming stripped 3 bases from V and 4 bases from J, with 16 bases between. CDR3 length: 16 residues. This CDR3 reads CASSQYWGGINQPQHF. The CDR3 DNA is TGCGCCAGCAGCCAGTACTGGGGGGGTATTAATCAGCCCCAGCATTTT.

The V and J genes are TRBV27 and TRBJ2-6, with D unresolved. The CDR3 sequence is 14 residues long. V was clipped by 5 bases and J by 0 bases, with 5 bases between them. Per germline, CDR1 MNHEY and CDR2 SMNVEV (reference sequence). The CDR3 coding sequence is TGTGCCAGCAGTCCTTTCTCTGGGGCCAACGTCCTGACTTTC. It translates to CASSPFSGANVLTF.